The 32 T cell receptor beta chains listed next were all sequenced from one sample in a study of cytomegalovirus exposure and HLA in healthy donors. 13 Jbeta primers and 60 Vbeta primers were used for the PCR. Libraries were prepared by immunoSEQ multiplex PCR; TCRdb keeps only in-frame clonotypes and omits some of them. This table holds about 77,000 clones, 75% to 80% found once. Sequencing was performed on PBMCs. Receptors were obtained from a man aged 35 to 55 in good health and CMV-seronegative.

The chain uses TRBV5-6 and TRBJ2-7; D might be TRBD2 (7 bases). V was shortened by 4 bases and J by 4 bases, with 18 bases between the two germline ends. Looked up from germline, CDR1 is SGHDT and CDR2 is YYEEEE. The CDR3 spans 15 residues. The CDR3: CASSRRGLEIYEQYF. CDR3 nucleotides: TGTGCCAGCAGCCGGCGGGGGCTAGAGATATACGAGCAGTACTTC.

This chain connects TRBV19 to TRBJ1-4; 7 bases map to TRBD1. Losses at the gene ends were 3 bases for V and 7 bases for J; bases not matched to a gene: 5. Germline lookup yields CDR1 LNHDA and CDR2 SQIVND (reference sequence). The length of the CDR3 is 14 residues. The CDR3 sequence is CASSIGTAPEKLFF. DNA of the CDR3: TGTGCCAGTAGTATTGGGACAGCACCTGAAAAACTGTTTTTT. Full variable domain (rest looked up from reference TRBV19 and TRBJ1-4): DGGITQSPKYLFRKEGQNVTLSCEQNLNHDAMYWYRQDPGQGLRLIYYSQIVNDFQKGDIAEGYSVSREKKESFPLTVTSAQKNPTAFYLCASSIGTAPEKLFFGSGTQLSVL.

The rearrangement joins TRBV28 to TRBJ2-5; 7 nucleotides line up with TRBD2. V shed 7 bases and J 9 bases; nucleotides not matched to a gene: 17. CDR1 is MDHEN, CDR2 SYDVKM, per germline. There are 15 residues in the CDR3. CDR3 sequence reads: CASITGGGRPWAQYF. The CDR3 DNA reads TGTGCCAGCATCACTGGCGGGGGACGCCCCTGGGCCCAGTACTTC.

This clone was detected only once. Additional DNA sequences in this sample encode the identical CDR3. V usage is TRBV11-2 and J usage is TRBJ2-7, with a possible D match to TRBD1 (5 bases). V gave up 5 bases and J gave up 1 base, with 21 bases separating them. Germline loops: CDR1 SGHAT, CDR2 FQNNGV. This CDR3 comprises 17 residues. The CDR3 spells CASSPSGRGVRSYEQYF. The CDR3 DNA follows: TGTGCCAGCAGCCCCTCTGGAAGGGGCGTTCGGTCCTACGAGCAGTACTTC.

This chain uses TRBV4-2 with TRBJ2-2; D not certain. CDR1 LGHNA and CDR2 YNFKEQ come from the germline V gene. Trimming pared 0 bases from V and 10 bases from J, leaving 12 bases between. The CDR3 is made up of 14 amino acids. CDR3 sequence reads: CASSQEVVEEELFF. Written as DNA, the CDR3 is TGTGCCAGCAGCCAAGAGGTAGTTGAGGAGGAGCTGTTTTTT.

The chain joins TRBV2 to TRBJ1-2; D may be TRBD1 (5 bases). Germline V lookup: CDR1 SNHLY, CDR2 FYNNEI. The V end was cut by 6 bases, the J end by 5 bases, with 10 bases between. The CDR3 has 12 residues. The CDR3 region has the DNA TGTGCCAGCAGCGGGGGAGGTTATGGCTACACCTTC. Amino acid sequence: CASSGGGYGYTF.

This chain joins TRBV2 and TRBJ1-5, with 8 bases aligning to TRBD1. The CDR3 spans 14 residues. CDR1 and CDR2 from the germline V gene are SNHLY and FYNNEI. V lost 5 bases, J lost 6 bases, and 6 bases stayed unmatched. The CDR3 DNA follows: TGTGCCAGCAGTTCGACAGGGGCGGTTCAGCCCCAGCATTTT. Protein sequence: CASSSTGAVQPQHF.

J is TRBJ2-1 and V is TRBV18; 9 positions agree with TRBD1. Germline trimming cut 3 bases from V and 2 bases from J; bases unmatched to any gene: 11. The germline V gene encodes CDR1 KGHSH and CDR2 LQKENI. This CDR3 region has 18 residues. CDR3 nucleotides: TGTGCCAGCTCACCCGACTATCCCGGGACAGGGACCTACAATGAGCAGTTCTTC. Protein sequence: CASSPDYPGTGTYNEQFF.

This chain joins TRBV27 and TRBJ2-7; 10 bases align to TRBD2. V shed 2 bases, J shed 6 bases, and the junction held 1 base outside the gene matches. The CDR3 contains 13 residues. CDR1 and CDR2 from the germline V gene are MNHEY and SMNVEV (reference sequence). The CDR3 DNA sequence: TGTGCCAGCAGTTTAGTAGCGGGGGGCGAGCAGTACTTC. Translation: CASSLVAGGEQYF.

This clone occurred a few times. The chain recombines TRBV5-1 with TRBJ1-1, with 8 bases fitting TRBD1. The CDR3 has 14 amino acids. Germline loops: CDR1 SGHRS, CDR2 YFSETQ. The V segment lost 4 bases and the J segment 11 bases; nucleotides outside the gene matches: 13. The CDR3 reads CASSLGTGNRRAFF. The CDR3, as DNA: TGCGCCAGCAGCCTCGGGACAGGCAACCGGCGGGCTTTCTTT.

The V call is TRBV11-2, the J call TRBJ1-5, with D hard to call. Germline V gives CDR1 SGHAT, CDR2 FQNNGV. With 5 bases removed from V and 6 bases from J, the gap between germline ends came to 14 bases. This CDR3 is built from 14 residues. The CDR3 nucleotides read TGTGCCAGCAGCCTGTACGGGGTAAGTCAGCCCCAGCATTTT. Amino acid sequence: CASSLYGVSQPQHF.

As for this clone: One end of the junction fails to match germline, which may point to a read error. The genes are TRBV7-2 and TRBJ1-6; 7 nucleotides align to TRBD1. The CDR3 is made up of 14 amino acids. Germline CDR1 SGHTA, CDR2 FQGNSA. The CDR3 bases are TGTGCCAGCAGGTTAGGACAGGTTAATTCACCCCTCCACTTT. Translated: CASRLGQVNSPLHF.

The chain employs TRBV4-1 and TRBJ1-1; possibly TRBD1 for D (6 bases). In germline, CDR1 is MGHRA, CDR2 YSYEKL. The CDR3 spans 15 residues. V lost 0 bases to trimming and J lost 6 bases, with 14 bases between them. The CDR3 here is CASSQDGNRDPEAFF. The CDR3 bases are TGCGCCAGCAGCCAAGATGGGAACAGGGACCCTGAAGCTTTCTTT.

The chain joins TRBV15 to TRBJ2-7; D might be TRBD2 (6 bases). In germline, CDR1 is LNHNV, CDR2 YYDKDF (reference sequence). The CDR3 covers 16 residues. The germline V and J ends were trimmed by 0 bases and 8 bases, with 20 bases remaining between them. This chain's CDR3 is CATSRDRGAGRLKQYF. CDR3 sequence (DNA): TGTGCCACCAGCAGAGATCGAGGTGCGGGACGGTTGAAGCAGTACTTC.

The chain couples TRBV21-1 to TRBJ2-3; TRBD2 was called by the table and not checked on the DNA. TRBV21-1 is a listed pseudogene. The CDR3 covers 19 residues. CDR3 amino acids: CASSTPGLFHSASTDTQYF. In nucleotides, the CDR3 is TGTGCCAGCAGCACCCCGGGACTGTTCCATTCAGCTAGCACAGATACGCAGTATTTT.

The genes are TRBV5-1 and TRBJ2-1; 8 nucleotides agree with TRBD1. CDR1 SGHRS and CDR2 YFSETQ come from the germline V gene. V gave up 4 bases and J gave up 4 bases; unmatched junction bases: 13. This CDR3 region has 17 residues. The CDR3 bases are TGCGCCAGCAGCCATTCTTGGACAGGGCTCGGTTACAATGAGCAGTTCTTC. This sequence encodes CASSHSWTGLGYNEQFF.

The chain carries TRBV6-5 and TRBJ2-7; 7 bases are a match to TRBD1. The length of the CDR3 is 14 residues. Trimming at V came to 6 bases and at J to 3 bases, leaving 8 bases not matched to a gene. The germline V gene encodes CDR1 MNHEY and CDR2 SVGAGI. In DNA form, the CDR3 reads TGTGCCAGCAGCCGACAGACAGGGCACTACGAGCAGTACTTC. Translating it yields CASSRQTGHYEQYF.

V is TRBV27 and J is TRBJ2-3, with TRBD2 as a possible D gene (7 bases). V gave up 5 bases and J gave up 3 bases, with 21 bases separating them. The CDR3 spans 17 residues. CDR1 and CDR2 (germline): MNHEY, SMNVEV (reference sequence). CDR3 protein: CASSVLGGGGNTDTQYF. In DNA, the CDR3 is TGTGCCAGCAGTGTCCTTGGGGGCGGGGGAAATACAGATACGCAGTATTTT.

The chain uses TRBV9 and TRBJ2-7; the D gene is possibly TRBD2 (5 bases). Germline lookup yields CDR1 SGDLS and CDR2 YYNGEE. V was shortened by 0 bases and J by 4 bases, with 11 bases between the two germline ends. The CDR3 contains 14 residues. The CDR3 DNA reads TGTGCCAGCAGCGTAGGAGGGCGTCTTTACGAGCAGTACTTC. Its protein product is CASSVGGRLYEQYF.

The V call is TRBV5-1, the J call TRBJ1-3; D possibly corresponds to TRBD1 (5 bases). The CDR3 runs to 16 residues. Looked up from germline, CDR1 is SGHRS and CDR2 is YFSETQ. V lost 3 bases and J 0 bases, leaving 13 bases between the germline ends. CDR3 DNA sequence: TGCGCCAGCAGCTGGGGACTCCGGGACTCTGGAAACACCATATATTTT. Its protein product is CASSWGLRDSGNTIYF.

In regard to this clone: At one end the junction does not follow the germline gene, possibly because of a read error. This chain uses TRBV5-1 with TRBJ1-1; D not resolved. The CDR3 is 15 residues long. CDR1 and CDR2 from the germline V gene are SGHRS and YFSETQ. CDR3 residues: CASRLGPGQNTEAFF. The DNA of the CDR3 is TGCGCCAGCAGGTTGGGCCCCGGTCAGAACACTGAAGCTTTCTTT.

The rearrangement links TRBV7-6 to TRBJ2-2, with D possibly TRBD2 on 5 matching bases. From germline, CDR1 is SGHVS and CDR2 FNYEAQ. Trimming stripped 5 bases from V and 4 bases from J, with 17 bases between. This CDR3 has 16 amino acids. The CDR3 protein is CASSLFRVGGTGELFF. CDR3 bases: TGTGCCAGCAGCCTCTTTAGGGTCGGAGGCACCGGGGAGCTGTTTTTT.

The chain joins TRBV7-9 to TRBJ1-4; the D is unclear. The CDR3 extends over 14 amino acids. Germline values: CDR1 SEHNR, CDR2 FQNEAQ (reference sequence). The germline V and J ends were trimmed by 5 bases and 8 bases, with 15 bases remaining between them. The CDR3 spells CASSPHTGNEKLFF. The CDR3 nucleotides read TGTGCCAGCAGCCCCCATACCGGGAACGAAAAACTGTTTTTT.

The J gene is TRBJ1-2, the V gene TRBV30; 9 bases are a match to TRBD1. The trim removed 2 bases at V and 8 bases at J, leaving 15 bases unmatched. CDR3 length equals 16 residues. Germline CDR1 GTSNPN, CDR2 SVGIG (reference sequence). The CDR3 sequence is CAWSRTGTGRRGGYTF. CDR3 DNA sequence: TGTGCCTGGAGTAGAACCGGGACAGGGAGGAGGGGAGGCTACACCTTC.

The rearrangement uses TRBV6-1 and TRBJ2-7, with D possibly matching TRBD1 (6 bases). V lost 8 bases and J lost 2, with 13 bases in between. In germline, CDR1 is MNHNS, CDR2 SASEGT. The CDR3 runs to 13 residues. This CDR3 reads CASDRTGTYEQYF. For the CDR3, the DNA is TGTGCCAGCGACAGGACCGGTACCTACGAGCAGTACTTC.

The chain recombines TRBV10-2 with TRBJ1-6, with D unclear. This CDR3 has 14 residues. Germline lookup yields CDR1 WSHSY and CDR2 SAAADI. The V and J ends lost 1 base and 9 bases respectively, with 10 bases between them. The CDR3 DNA reads TGCGCCAGCAGTGAGTATATAACTACTTCACCCCTCCACTTT. Amino acid sequence: CASSEYITTSPLHF.

The chain combines TRBV30 with TRBJ1-1; unclear D gene. The CDR3 extends over 10 amino acids. Germline V gene data show CDR1 as GTSNPN and CDR2 as SVGIG (reference sequence). V gave up 2 bases and J gave up 6 bases, with 4 bases separating them. The CDR3 bases are TGTGCCTGGAGTCGCGCTGAAGCTTTCTTT. This encodes CAWSRAEAFF.

This clone came up once. The chain has TRBV7-2 and TRBJ2-1, with no clear D. V was shortened by 1 base and J by 3 bases, with 7 bases between the two germline ends. Germline V gene lookup returns CDR1 SGHTA and CDR2 FQGNSA. The CDR3 length is 14 residues. The CDR3 is CASSLDGYYNEQFF. The CDR3 DNA is TGTGCCAGCAGCTTAGACGGGTACTACAATGAGCAGTTCTTC.

A few counts support this clone. The chain is built from TRBV6-6 and TRBJ1-4, with TRBD1 identical over 9 bases. The germline V gene encodes CDR1 MNHNY and CDR2 SVGAGI (reference sequence). V lost 4 bases, J lost 7 bases, and 10 bases stayed unmatched. The CDR3 is 16 residues long. Here the CDR3 reads CASSSLTTGGSEKLFF. In DNA form, the CDR3 reads TGTGCCAGCAGTTCTCTAACGACAGGGGGTAGTGAAAAACTGTTTTTT.

The genes are TRBV6-6 and TRBJ2-5; 11 bases are a match to TRBD2. Germline trimming cut 6 bases from V and 4 bases from J; bases unmatched to any gene: 7. Germline values: CDR1 MNHNY, CDR2 SVGAGI (reference sequence). The CDR3 sequence is 15 residues long. The CDR3 DNA reads TGTGCCAGCAGGTGGGGACTAGCGGTGTCAGAGACCCAGTACTTC. This translates into CASRWGLAVSETQYF.

The genes are TRBV30 and TRBJ2-7, with 8 positions matching TRBD1. Germline loops: CDR1 GTSNPN, CDR2 SVGIG (reference sequence). Trimming cost V 8 bases and J 6 bases; bases outside gene matches: 12. This CDR3 is built from 13 residues. The CDR3 DNA follows: TGTGCCGGAGGACAGGGACCGGGGGTCGAGCAGTACTTC. This codes for CAGGQGPGVEQYF.

This chain uses TRBV5-1 with TRBJ1-2; maybe TRBD1 (5 bases). CDR1 and CDR2 (germline): SGHRS, YFSETQ. The germline V and J ends were trimmed by 3 bases and 3 bases, with 12 bases remaining between them. There are 14 residues in the CDR3. In nucleotides, the CDR3 is TGCGCCAGCAGCTCCGCGTCGACAGACTATGGCTACACCTTC. Protein sequence: CASSSASTDYGYTF.